This T cell receptor beta chain comes out of a study of blood T cell repertoires in COVID-19. Across the study: PBMCs, B-cell-depleted T cells, or T cells were the source of the cDNA or gDNA that made up the material.

As handled by the study authors: Amplification with reference gene primers provided the estimates of nucleated cell counts. Sequencing used immunoSEQ multiplex PCR; TCRdb keeps in-frame clones, though not all of them. V and J calls and clone size are those listed in that table; D and trimming were worked out from the DNA. The data hold over 150,000 clones, with 85% to 90% observed a single time. V shed 1 base and J shed 1 base, with 10 bases lying between them. This CDR3 has 15 residues. The V gene's germline CDR1 is MNHNS and CDR2 SASEGT. The gene calls are TRBV6-1 and TRBJ2-5, with a weak D call TRBD2 (5 bases). The receptor comes from a man aged 50-59 years who had recovered from COVID-19. The sample consisted of peripheral blood. The DNA of the CDR3 is TGTGCCAGCAGTGAAGGCATAGGACTCCAAGAGACCCAGTACTTC. Translation gives CASSEGIGLQETQYF.